This record concerns one TCR beta chain sequence. The V gene lost 5 bases and the J gene lost 7 bases, with 20 bases spanning the gap. The germline CDR1 and CDR2 sequences are SGHNT and YENEEA. This CDR3 has 15 residues. The assay was immunoSEQ multiplex PCR, and TCRdb's table has in-frame clones only and misses some. This table has 200,000 to 250,000 clones, around 89% appearing once. The sample comes from a study of blood T cell repertoires in COVID-19. This sequence was found in a man in his fifties who had been exposed to COVID-19. V usage is TRBV11-3 and J usage is TRBJ2-5, with D possibly being TRBD1 (6 bases). The source material was PBMCs or T cells enriched from blood (not recorded which). CDR3 sequence reads: CASSNRTARPGTQYF. The CDR3 DNA follows: TGTGCCAGCAGCAACCGGACAGCCCGCCCAGGGACCCAGTACTTC.